A single sample is the source of the 8 T cell receptor beta chains below, sequenced in a study of blood T cells in healthy people across ages. A second roughly 6 to 11 cycle PCR used barcoded and J-beta primers. TCRdb analysed the 5' RACE reads with MiXCR anew, one entry per CDR3 protein. This sample has about 1,500,000 distinct CDR3 sequences, with approximately 28% found just once. The specimen sequenced was blood. The receptors here all came from a woman in her thirties in good health.

On this clonotype itself: Germline and junction disagree at one end, which may indicate a read error. This sequence joins TRBV6-1 and TRBJ2-4; 9 bases agree with TRBD2. The J call could be wrong; TRBJ2-7 is a better fit for the DNA end. Germline V gene data show CDR1 as MNHNS and CDR2 as SASEGT. The CDR3 consists of 14 residues. DNA for the CDR3: TGTGCCAGCAGAGAAGCGGGGGGCGGGTACGAGCAGTACTTC. Its translation is CASREAGGGYEQYF.

The chain links TRBV20-1 to TRBJ2-3, with a weak D call TRBD1 (5 bases). CDR3 size: 13 residues. The germline V gene encodes CDR1 DFQATT and CDR2 SNEGSKA (reference sequence). The V end was cut by 3 bases, the J end by 1 base, with 8 bases between. The CDR3 DNA sequence: TGCAGTGCTAGGAAACAGGGCACAGATACGCAGTATTTT. Encoded protein: CSARKQGTDTQYF.

The chain uses TRBV7-2 and TRBJ2-1; 7 bases match TRBD2. The CDR3 has 16 amino acids. With V trimmed by 2 bases and J by 6 bases, 10 bases remained unmatched. Looked up from germline, CDR1 is SGHTA and CDR2 is FQGNSA. The CDR3 here is CASSLPSGRAINEQFF. As DNA, the CDR3 is TGTGCCAGCAGCTTACCTAGTGGGAGGGCCATCAATGAGCAGTTCTTC.

The chain uses TRBV19 and TRBJ1-2, with D hard to call. V lost 3 bases to trimming and J lost 2 bases, with 7 bases between them. The CDR3 totals 13 residues. Germline V lookup: CDR1 LNHDA, CDR2 SQIVND (reference sequence). The CDR3 loop is CASSIIGNYGYTF. CDR3 coding DNA: TGTGCCAGTAGTATCATAGGGAACTATGGCTACACCTTC.

The CDR3 here is CSARDTMEAFF. CDR3 sequence (DNA): TGCAGCGCTCGGGACACCATGGAGGCTTTCTTT. The chain joins TRBV29-1 to TRBJ1-1; TRBD1 is a possible D gene (6 bases). The length of the CDR3 is 11 residues. Looked up from germline, CDR1 is SQVTM and CDR2 is ANQGSEA. V lost 7 bases and J 11 bases, leaving 17 bases between the germline ends. Filled out from reference TRBV29-1 and TRBJ1-1, the complete variable domain reads SAVISQKPSRDICQRGTSLTIQCQVDSQVTMMFWYRQQPGQSLTLIATANQGSEATYESGFVIDKFPISRPNLTFSTLTVSNMSPEDSSIYLCSARDTMEAFFGQGTRLTVV.

Comment on this clonotype: An end of the junction differs from the germline gene, which may be a read error. This chain links TRBV7-9 with TRBJ1-6; D call uncertain. The CDR3 has 11 residues. Germline-derived CDR1 and CDR2 are SEHNR and FQNEAQ (reference sequence). DNA for the CDR3: TGTACCAGCAGCTTAGATAGATCGCTCCACTTT. Translating it yields CTSSLDRSLHF.

J is TRBJ1-3 and V is TRBV18; TRBD1 matches at 7 bases. Germline trimming cut 4 bases from V and 6 bases from J; bases unmatched to any gene: 6. There are 14 residues in the CDR3. Germline V lookup: CDR1 KGHSH, CDR2 LQKENI. The CDR3 loop reads CASSLDRAKNTIYF. The CDR3 bases are TGTGCCAGCTCACTTGACAGGGCGAAAAACACCATATATTTT.

J is TRBJ2-3 and V is TRBV6-6, with TRBD2 matching over 10 bases. CDR3 length equals 13 residues. Germline V gives CDR1 MNHNY, CDR2 SVGAGI (reference sequence). The V gene end was trimmed by 7 bases and the J gene end by 4 bases; junction bases not matched to a gene: 2. CDR3 nucleotides: TGTGCCAGCACTAGCGGGAGTGCAGATACGCAGTATTTT. Its translation is CASTSGSADTQYF.